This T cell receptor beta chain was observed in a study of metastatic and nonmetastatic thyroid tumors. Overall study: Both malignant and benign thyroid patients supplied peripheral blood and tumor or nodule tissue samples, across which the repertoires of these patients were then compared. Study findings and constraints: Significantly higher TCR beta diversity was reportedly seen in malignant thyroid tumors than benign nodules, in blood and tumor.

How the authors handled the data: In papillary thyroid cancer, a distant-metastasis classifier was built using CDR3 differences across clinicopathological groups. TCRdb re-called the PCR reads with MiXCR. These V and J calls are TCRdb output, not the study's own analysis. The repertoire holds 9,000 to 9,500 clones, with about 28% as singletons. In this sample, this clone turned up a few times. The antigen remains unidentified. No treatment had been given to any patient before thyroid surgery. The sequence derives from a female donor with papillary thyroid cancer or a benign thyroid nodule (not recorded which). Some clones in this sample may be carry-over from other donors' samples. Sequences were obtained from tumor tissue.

This chain's CDR3 is CASRRDRYSYEQYF. The DNA for the CDR3 is TGTGCCAGCAGAAGGGACAGGTACTCCTACGAGCAGTACTTC. The chain has TRBV6-1 and TRBJ2-7, with TRBD1 matching over 8 bases. Germline CDR1 is MNHNS and CDR2 is SASEGT. The CDR3 runs 14 residues. After removal of 6 bases from V and 0 bases from J, the junction contained 4 bases not matched to a gene.